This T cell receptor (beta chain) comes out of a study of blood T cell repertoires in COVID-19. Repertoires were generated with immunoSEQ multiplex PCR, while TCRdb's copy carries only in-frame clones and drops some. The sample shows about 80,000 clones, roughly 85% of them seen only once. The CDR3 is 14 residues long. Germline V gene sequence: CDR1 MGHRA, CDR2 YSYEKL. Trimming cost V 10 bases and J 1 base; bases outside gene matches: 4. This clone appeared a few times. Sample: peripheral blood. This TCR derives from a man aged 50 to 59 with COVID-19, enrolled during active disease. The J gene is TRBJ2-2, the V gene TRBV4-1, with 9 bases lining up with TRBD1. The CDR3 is CATSDRGNTGELFF. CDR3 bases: TGCGCCACCTCGGACAGGGGGAACACCGGGGAGCTGTTTTTT.